Below are 19 T cell receptor beta chains sequenced from a single sample in a study of T cell responses to AZD1222 COVID-19 vaccine (dated by TCRdb to about 2021). Read against the paper, the sample's time point label means: baseline before first vaccination. Library construction relied on the immunoSEQ multiplex PCR assay. Here the immuneACCESS table is served through TCRdb, limited to in-frame sequences with V and J called. Missing clones are a known gap in these copies; in checked studies unresolved V genes cover under half, and the rest lacks a known reason. The sample table holds roughly 180,000 clones, of which 91% were seen once. In total, the top ten clones hold about 1.9% of the sample. The source material was peripheral blood, sampled on day 0 of AZD1222 vaccination. The receptors here all came from an adult in good health.

This sequence joins TRBV6-5 and TRBJ1-1; tentative D call: TRBD1 (6 bases). The V gene's germline CDR1 is MNHEY and CDR2 SVGAGI. Trimming removed 0 bases at V and 3 bases at J, with 11 bases between. CDR3 size: 15 residues. The CDR3 spells CASSYSTSGDTEAFF. The CDR3 nucleotides read TGTGCCAGCAGTTACTCGACCTCAGGGGACACTGAAGCTTTCTTT.

V gene TRBV7-2 combines with J gene TRBJ2-7, with 11 bases identical to TRBD2. The germline V gene has CDR1 SGHTA and CDR2 FQGNSA. The CDR3 has 16 residues. Losses at the gene ends were 5 bases for V and 6 bases for J; bases not matched to a gene: 12. CDR3 in amino acids: CASSIVLAGARAEQYF. The CDR3 DNA is TGTGCCAGCAGCATCGTACTAGCGGGAGCGCGGGCCGAGCAGTACTTC.

The chain employs TRBV6-6 and TRBJ2-7; a weak D match, TRBD2 (5 bases). CDR3 length equals 11 residues. V was shortened by 10 bases and J by 1 base, with 8 bases between the two germline ends. The germline gives CDR1 MNHNY, CDR2 SVGAGI (reference sequence). CDR3 coding DNA: TGTGCCACCACTAGTTCCTACGAGCAGTACTTC. Encoded protein: CATTSSYEQYF.

This clone has only one observation. This chain joins TRBV20-1 and TRBJ2-7; D gene uncertain. The germline gives CDR1 DFQATT, CDR2 SNEGSKA (reference sequence). The CDR3 covers 11 residues. The germline V and J ends were trimmed by 1 base and 2 bases, with 3 bases remaining between them. The CDR3 sequence is CSARAPYEQYF. The CDR3 DNA is TGCAGTGCTAGAGCCCCCTACGAGCAGTACTTC.

The CDR3 region is CASSPALRLAGGNSYEQYF. CDR3 coding DNA: TGTGCCAGCAGCCCCGCCTTAAGACTAGCGGGAGGTAATTCCTACGAGCAGTACTTC. The chain links TRBV9 to TRBJ2-7, with TRBD2 identical over 13 bases. This CDR3 is 19 amino acids long. The germline V gene encodes CDR1 SGDLS and CDR2 YYNGEE. Germline trimming cut 4 bases from V and 1 base from J; bases unmatched to any gene: 14. Using reference TRBV9 and TRBJ2-7 for the parts outside the CDR3, the full variable domain is DSGVTQTPKHLITATGQRVTLRCSPRSGDLSVYWYQQSLDQGLQFLIQYYNGEERAKGNILERFSAQQFPDLHSELNLSSLELGDSALYFCASSPALRLAGGNSYEQYFGPGTRLTVT.

V gene TRBV6-1 combines with J gene TRBJ2-7, with D perhaps being TRBD1 or TRBD2 (5 bases each). Trimming took 3 bases from V and 3 from J, leaving 9 bases between them. The CDR3 extends over 13 amino acids. The germline V gene has CDR1 MNHNS and CDR2 SASEGT. This CDR3 is CASSDFGGYEQYF. CDR3 DNA: TGTGCCAGCAGTGATTTTGGGGGCTACGAGCAGTACTTC.

The chain has TRBV7-3 and TRBJ1-5; no clear D gene. There are 13 residues in the CDR3. Trimming removed 6 bases from V and 0 bases from J, with 6 bases in between. From germline, CDR1 is SGHTA and CDR2 FQGTGA. CDR3 sequence (DNA): TGTGCCAGCAGTTCAGATAGCAATCAGCCCCAGCATTTT. This translates into CASSSDSNQPQHF.

The chain recombines TRBV28 with TRBJ2-7, with 7 bases matching TRBD1. V lost 5 bases and J lost 3; bases outside the gene matches: 7. There are 14 residues in the CDR3. CDR1 MDHEN and CDR2 SYDVKM come from the germline V gene. The CDR3 here is CASSIRDRDYEQYF. The CDR3 nucleotides are TGTGCCAGCAGTATACGGGACAGAGACTACGAGCAGTACTTC.

The chain uses TRBV7-3 and TRBJ1-5, with 8 positions matching TRBD1. The germline CDR1 and CDR2 sequences are SGHTA and FQGTGA. J gave up 3 bases and V 2 bases, and 9 bases lay outside the gene matches. This CDR3 comprises 17 residues. DNA for the CDR3: TGTGCCAGCAGCTTACTATCGGGACAGGATTACAATCAGCCCCAGCATTTT. Translation gives CASSLLSGQDYNQPQHF. Complete variable domain (other parts from reference TRBV7-3 and TRBJ1-5): GAGVSQTPSNKVTEKGKYVELRCDPISGHTALYWYRQSLGQGPEFLIYFQGTGAADDSGLPNDRFFAVRPEGSVSTLKIQRTERGDSAVYLCASSLLSGQDYNQPQHFGDGTRLSIL.

Only one count was recorded for this clone. The V and J genes are TRBV30 and TRBJ1-3, with TRBD1 identical over 9 bases. This CDR3 region has 14 residues. Germline V gene lookup returns CDR1 GTSNPN and CDR2 SVGIG (reference sequence). V was clipped by 5 bases and J by 3 bases; unmatched bases: 5. CDR3 sequence: CAWAPGQGGNTIYF. CDR3 bases: TGTGCCTGGGCCCCGGGACAGGGTGGAAACACCATATATTTT. The full variable domain, in which reference TRBV30 and TRBJ1-3 provide the parts outside the CDR3, is SQTIHQWPATLVQPVGSPLSLECTVEGTSNPNLYWYRQAAGRGLQLLFYSVGIGQISSEVPQNLSASRPQDRQFILSSKKLLLSDSGFYLCAWAPGQGGNTIYFGEGSWLTVV.

In nucleotides, the CDR3 is TGCGCCAGCAGCTTGGCAGGACTCTCTGAAGCTTTCTTT. It is translated as CASSLAGLSEAFF. This rearrangement joins TRBV5-1 to TRBJ1-1, with D hard to call. V lost 0 bases and J 6 bases, leaving 9 bases between the germline ends. Germline values: CDR1 SGHRS, CDR2 YFSETQ. The CDR3 totals 13 residues.

V and J are TRBV10-1 and TRBJ1-5; possibly TRBD1 for D (5 bases). Germline V gives CDR1 WNHNN, CDR2 SYGVQD (reference sequence). This CDR3 comprises 16 residues. The V end lost 5 bases, the J end lost 3 bases, and 17 bases lay between the germline ends. The CDR3 loop reads CASSPDRFQANQPQHF. CDR3 coding DNA: TGCGCCAGCAGTCCTGACAGATTCCAGGCCAATCAGCCCCAGCATTTT.

The chain recombines TRBV5-1 with TRBJ1-1; tentative D call: TRBD1 (5 bases). The V end lost 2 bases, the J end lost 3 bases, and 14 bases lay between the germline ends. The CDR3 has 15 residues. Germline V gene lookup returns CDR1 SGHRS and CDR2 YFSETQ. CDR3 in DNA: TGCGCCAGCAGCTTCTCAGGTAGGGGAGACACTGAAGCTTTCTTT. Protein: CASSFSGRGDTEAFF.

This clone was seen only once. V and J are TRBV9 and TRBJ1-1, with D perhaps matching TRBD1 (5 bases). CDR3 length: 12 residues. Germline CDR1 is SGDLS and CDR2 is YYNGEE. Trimming removed 3 bases at V and 7 bases at J, with 10 bases between. CDR3: CASSGNRGEAFF. The CDR3 DNA reads as TGTGCCAGCAGCGGAAATAGGGGTGAAGCTTTCTTT. Combining the CDR3 with reference TRBV9 and TRBJ1-1 gives the whole variable domain DSGVTQTPKHLITATGQRVTLRCSPRSGDLSVYWYQQSLDQGLQFLIQYYNGEERAKGNILERFSAQQFPDLHSELNLSSLELGDSALYFCASSGNRGEAFFGQGTRLTVV.

The chain uses TRBV6-5 and TRBJ1-2; a possible D gene is TRBD1 (5 bases). The CDR3 totals 13 residues. Germline V lookup: CDR1 MNHEY, CDR2 SVGAGI. V gave up 6 bases and J gave up 8 bases, with 16 bases separating them. In nucleotides, the CDR3 is TGTGCCAGCAGGGTCGTAGGGGCCATGGGCTACACCTTC. It codes for CASRVVGAMGYTF.

CDR3 sequence reads: CASSPPIRGGHDEQFF. DNA for the CDR3: TGTGCCAGCAGCCCTCCCATTCGGGGCGGACACGATGAGCAGTTCTTC. V and J are TRBV9 and TRBJ2-1, with D possibly being TRBD1 or TRBD2 (5 bases each). V lost 4 bases, J lost 8 bases, and 22 bases lay in between. This CDR3 is built from 16 residues. CDR1 is SGDLS and CDR2 is YYNGEE in the germline V gene. The full variable domain, completed using reference TRBV9 and TRBJ2-1, is DSGVTQTPKHLITATGQRVTLRCSPRSGDLSVYWYQQSLDQGLQFLIQYYNGEERAKGNILERFSAQQFPDLHSELNLSSLELGDSALYFCASSPPIRGGHDEQFFGPGTRLTVL.

This chain joins TRBV4-3 and TRBJ1-1; 7 nucleotides line up with TRBD1. The V segment lost 0 bases and the J segment 1 base; nucleotides outside the gene matches: 5. Per the germline V gene, CDR1 is LGHNA and CDR2 is YSLEER. This CDR3 region has 16 residues. This chain's CDR3 is CASSQDLGGANTEAFF. DNA of the CDR3: TGCGCCAGCAGCCAAGATCTAGGGGGCGCGAACACTGAAGCTTTCTTT.

This chain links TRBV18 with TRBJ2-1; no clear D gene. This CDR3 region has 10 residues. The V end was cut by 6 bases, the J end by 7 bases, with 4 bases between. From germline, CDR1 is KGHSH and CDR2 LQKENI. The CDR3 spells CASSGNEQFF. The CDR3 DNA follows: TGTGCCAGCTCGGGGAATGAGCAGTTCTTC.

This rearrangement joins TRBV10-3 to TRBJ2-2; 9 nucleotides match TRBD1. CDR1 ENHRY and CDR2 SYGVKD come from the germline V gene. The CDR3 has 17 amino acids. The junction had 5 bases not matched to a gene; V was cut back by 0 bases and J by 3 bases. DNA of the CDR3: TGTGCCATCAGTGAGTCGAATCGACAGGGGGACACCGGGGAGCTGTTTTTT. Its protein product is CAISESNRQGDTGELFF.